This record looks at one T cell receptor (beta chain) sequence and its context. As originally analysed: Amplification from reference gene primers served as the basis for estimated nucleated cell counts. Libraries were prepared by immunoSEQ multiplex PCR; TCRdb keeps only in-frame clonotypes and omits some of them. The V and J calls and clone size were taken over from that table, and D and trimming were inferred from the DNA. The sample includes under 300,000 clones, more than 80% of them seen just once. This entry comes from a study of blood T cell repertoires in COVID-19. Background on the study: From the United States, Italy and Spain came samples of acute and convalescent COVID-19. T cells, B-cell-depleted T cells, or PBMCs supplied cDNA or gDNA.

Sequenced sample: peripheral blood. This receptor was taken from a woman in her twenties or thirties with active or convalescent COVID-19.

The CDR3 nucleotides are TGTGCCAGCTCAGAGGGAACAGCAAATGAAAAACTGTTTTTT. This translates into CASSEGTANEKLFF. The genes are TRBV18 and TRBJ1-4, with no clear D. V lost 5 bases and J 5 bases, leaving 12 bases between the germline ends. There are 14 residues in the CDR3. In germline, CDR1 is KGHSH, CDR2 LQKENI.